This T cell receptor beta chain was identified in a study of beta chain features in type 1 diabetes listed by TCRdb under 2018. For the study in its entirety: Mean age, gender distribution, total cell number and subset yield were not different between patients and healthy donors. Regulatory and stem cell-like memory subsets were obtained from only 8 patients and roughly 8 healthy donors, while naive and central memory subsets were obtained from all 30 or so donors. A total of 85 million to 140 million sorted cells were examined across all samples, and a strong correlation was observed between cell number per subset and RNA yield. The study compared TCRB repertoires of sorted circulating CD4+ T cell subsets between recently diagnosed type 1 diabetes patients and matched healthy donors. Overall results and qualifications from the work: Type 1 diabetes patients showed a moderate but significant shortening of TCRB CDR3 length in all four CD4+ subsets. Sequencing cDNA rather than genomic DNA could over-represent highly expressing activated cells, although activation and CD3 levels did not differ between groups. Naive, central memory and regulatory TCRB repertoires appeared more similar among patients than among healthy donors. Fewer insertions and more nucleotide deletions at VDJ recombination sites were observed in patients with type 1 diabetes, implying thymic rearrangement abnormalities. Only small numbers of individuals were included in the HLA sub-analyses, which left unresolved whether HLA type had any influence on TCRB rearrangement. Shorter templates might have been favored by PCR, but patient and control samples were amplified and corrected together, so both groups would have been affected equally by any skew.

As to this clone: Which antigen it targets is not known. Base-call qualities are not available, and no considerably larger clone is one nucleotide away.

The entire isolated RNA was reverse transcribed using the High Capacity cDNA Reverse Transcription Kit, and thus expressed TCRB transcripts were sequenced. Deep immunoSEQ sequencing was applied to naive, central memory and regulatory T cell samples, giving an average of roughly 3.5 million total reads per sample. After sorted cells were lysed in RLT buffer, RNA was extracted with DNase-treated RNeasy Micro or Mini kits, with the choice depending on cell number. To prevent cross-contamination, every cell subset was processed on its own, while patient and healthy donor samples were processed together. The immunoSEQ multiplex PCR was used to amplify TCRB sequences from cDNA, yielding 87-bp fragments that span the CDR3 region. Sequencing of the amplicons was done on the Illumina HiSeq platform. The published analysis was carried out like this. Synthetic template baselines were used to correct PCR bias computationally, reads within Hamming distance 2 were collapsed, and singletons that could not be merged were discarded. Reads were aligned against IMGT to assign V, D and J genes, CDR3 length and insertions or deletions at six rearrangement sites. Within each subset, clonotype counts were normalized to the number of sorted cells before true diversity and Gini coefficients were calculated with the tcR R package. The overlap coefficient, calculated on TCRB nucleotide sequences, was used to measure repertoire sharing. The table was pulled from immuneACCESS by TCRdb, which kept in-frame rearrangements only. Such tables lose some clones; where checked, under half of the loss comes from unresolved V genes, and the rest has no known cause. D and trimming come from the DNA, and the V and J calls and clone size come from that table. This sample has under 200,000 clones in its table, and around 8.3% of those were observed once. Around 0.5% of the sample belongs to the ten largest clones.

A single peripheral blood draw of roughly 0.11 L on average was collected from each donor into heparinised tubes. A BD FACSAria II and a panel including CD45RO, CCR7, CD25, CD127, CD95 and CD27 were used to sort naive, central memory, regulatory and stem cell-like memory CD4+ T cells. All sorted populations exceeded 95% purity. PBMCs were isolated right away by Lymphoprep density gradient centrifugation and were stained directly, without culture. Samples were stained and sorted in pairs, with one healthy donor and one patient per experiment, so that batch effects were minimized. From the cysteine up to the phenylalanine, the CDR3 has a length of 13 residues. Just the 39-base CDR3 DNA is kept, in frame starting at base 1. From the germline V gene, CDR1 is SQVTM and CDR2 is ANQGSEA. V loses 0 bases of germline sequence and J loses 1 base, and the interval between the two ends is 6 bases.

The specimen was central memory CD4+ T cells from blood. The sequence derives from a woman in her late teens or twenties with type 1 diabetes. Here the chain combines TRBV29-1 and TRBJ1-1; TRBD1 is possibly the D segment (6 matching bases). The CDR3 sequence is CSVEEGGNTEAFF. The DNA is TGCAGCGTTGAAGAAGGGGGGAACACTGAAGCTTTCTTT.